The subject of this entry is one T cell receptor beta chain. The source of the sample is a study of blood T cell repertoires in COVID-19. Study-level background: COVID-19 samples collected from the United States, Italy and Spain covered acute and convalescent phases. Sources were T cells, B-cell-depleted T cells, or PBMCs; the material itself was cDNA or gDNA.

The V segment lost 10 bases and the J segment 5 bases; nucleotides outside the gene matches: 6. From germline, CDR1 is SNHLY and CDR2 FYNNEI. There are 12 residues in the CDR3. Source study methods: From reference gene primer amplification, estimates of nucleated cell counts were derived. Profiled with immunoSEQ multiplex PCR; TCRdb holds only in-frame clones, not every one. For V, J and clone size, that table is used; D and trimming come from the DNA. The table shows around 68,000 clones, with 65% to 85% occurring only once. This sequence originates from a woman aged 45-60 years with acute or convalescent COVID-19. Sequencing was performed on peripheral blood. The chain employs TRBV2 and TRBJ2-7; TRBD1 agrees at 9 bases. The CDR3 region is CATTGGRDEQYF. In nucleotides, the CDR3 is TGTGCCACCACAGGGGGCCGAGACGAGCAGTACTTC.